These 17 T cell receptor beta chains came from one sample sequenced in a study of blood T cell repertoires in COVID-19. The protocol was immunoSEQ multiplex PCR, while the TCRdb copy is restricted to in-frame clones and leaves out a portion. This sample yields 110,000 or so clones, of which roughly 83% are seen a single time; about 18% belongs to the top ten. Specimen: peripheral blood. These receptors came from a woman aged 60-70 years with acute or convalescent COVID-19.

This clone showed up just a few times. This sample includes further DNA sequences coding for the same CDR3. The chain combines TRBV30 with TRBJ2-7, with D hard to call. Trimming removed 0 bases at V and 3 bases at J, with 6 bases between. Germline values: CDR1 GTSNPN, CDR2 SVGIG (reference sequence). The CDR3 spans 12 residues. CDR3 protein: CAWSVSFYEQYF. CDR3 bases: TGTGCCTGGAGTGTATCTTTCTACGAGCAGTACTTC.

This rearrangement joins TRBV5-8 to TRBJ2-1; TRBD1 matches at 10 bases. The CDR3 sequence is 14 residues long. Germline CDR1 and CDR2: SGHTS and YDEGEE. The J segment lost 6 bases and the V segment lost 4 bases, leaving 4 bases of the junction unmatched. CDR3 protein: CASSRTGGSNEQFF. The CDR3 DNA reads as TGTGCCAGCAGCCGGACAGGGGGTTCCAATGAGCAGTTCTTC.

CDR3 nucleotide sequence: TGTGCCACCAGCGAGGGGGTGGGTGGGGAGAAACATTTT. As protein: CATSEGVGGEKHF. This chain uses TRBV15 with TRBJ1-5, with D possibly being TRBD1 (6 bases). Germline loops: CDR1 LNHNV, CDR2 YYDKDF (reference sequence). This CDR3 contains 13 residues. The V and J ends lost 5 bases and 16 bases respectively, with 21 bases between them. The whole variable domain, filled in from reference TRBV15 and TRBJ1-5, reads DAMVIQNPRYQVTQFGKPVTLSCSQTLNHNVMYWYQQKSSQAPKLLFHYYDKDFNNEADTPDNFQSRRPNTSFCFLDIRSPGLGDTAMYLCATSEGVGGEKHFGDGTRLSIL.

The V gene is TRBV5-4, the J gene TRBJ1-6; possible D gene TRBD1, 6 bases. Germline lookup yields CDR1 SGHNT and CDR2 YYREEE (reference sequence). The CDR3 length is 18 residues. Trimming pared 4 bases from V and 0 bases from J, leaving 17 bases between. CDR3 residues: CASSADSLKSSYNSPLHF. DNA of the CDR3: TGTGCCAGCAGCGCGGACAGCCTCAAGAGCTCCTATAATTCACCCCTCCACTTT.

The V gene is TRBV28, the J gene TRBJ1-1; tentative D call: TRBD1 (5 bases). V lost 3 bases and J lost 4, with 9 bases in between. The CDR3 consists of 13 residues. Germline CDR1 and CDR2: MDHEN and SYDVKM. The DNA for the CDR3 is TGTGCCAGCAGTTTCCGGGGGGGCACTGAAGCTTTCTTT. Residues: CASSFRGGTEAFF.

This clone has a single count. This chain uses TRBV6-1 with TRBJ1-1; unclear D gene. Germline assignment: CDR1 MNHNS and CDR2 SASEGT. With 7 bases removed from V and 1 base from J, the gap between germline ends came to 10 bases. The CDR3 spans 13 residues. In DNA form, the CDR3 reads TGTGCCAGCAAACCAGGATGGAACACTGAAGCTTTCTTT. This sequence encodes CASKPGWNTEAFF.

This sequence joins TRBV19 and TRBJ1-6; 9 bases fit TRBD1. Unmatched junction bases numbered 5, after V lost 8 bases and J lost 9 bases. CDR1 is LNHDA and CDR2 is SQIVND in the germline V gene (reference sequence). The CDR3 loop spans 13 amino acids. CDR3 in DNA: TGTGCCAGTTCCGGACAGGGGATTTCACCCCTCCACTTT. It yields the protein CASSGQGISPLHF.

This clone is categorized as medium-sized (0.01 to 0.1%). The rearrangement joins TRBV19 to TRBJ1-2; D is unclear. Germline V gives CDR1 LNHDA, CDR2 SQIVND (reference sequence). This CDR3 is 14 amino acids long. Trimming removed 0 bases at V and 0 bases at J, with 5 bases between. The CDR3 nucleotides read TGTGCCAGTAGTATAGACCACACTAACTATGGCTACACCTTC. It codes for CASSIDHTNYGYTF.

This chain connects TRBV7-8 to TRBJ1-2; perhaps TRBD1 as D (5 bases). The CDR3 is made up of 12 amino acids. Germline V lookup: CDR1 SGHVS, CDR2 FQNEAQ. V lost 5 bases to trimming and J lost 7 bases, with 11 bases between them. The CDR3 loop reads CASSTHGGGYTF. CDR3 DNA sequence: TGTGCCAGCAGCACGCACGGGGGTGGCTACACCTTC.

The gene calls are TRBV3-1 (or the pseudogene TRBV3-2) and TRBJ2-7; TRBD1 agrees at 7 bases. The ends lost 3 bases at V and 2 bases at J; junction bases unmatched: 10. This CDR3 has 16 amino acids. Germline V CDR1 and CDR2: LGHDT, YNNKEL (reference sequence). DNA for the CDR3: TGTGCCAGCAGCCAGACAGGGCACCTTTTTACCTACGAGCAGTACTTC. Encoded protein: CASSQTGHLFTYEQYF.

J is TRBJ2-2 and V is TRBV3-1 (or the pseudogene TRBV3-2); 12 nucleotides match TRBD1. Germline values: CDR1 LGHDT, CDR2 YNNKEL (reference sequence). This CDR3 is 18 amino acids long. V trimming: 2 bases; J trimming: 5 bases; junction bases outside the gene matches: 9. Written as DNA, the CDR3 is TGTGCCAGCAGCCAACCGGGACAGGGGGCGCTAGGGACCGGGGAGCTGTTTTTT. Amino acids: CASSQPGQGALGTGELFF.

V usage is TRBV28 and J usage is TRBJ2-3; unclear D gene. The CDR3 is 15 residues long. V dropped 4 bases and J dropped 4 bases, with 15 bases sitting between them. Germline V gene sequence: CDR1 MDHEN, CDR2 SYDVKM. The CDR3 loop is CASSSVAQEADTQYF. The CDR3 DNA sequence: TGTGCCAGCAGTTCTGTGGCCCAGGAAGCAGATACGCAGTATTTT.

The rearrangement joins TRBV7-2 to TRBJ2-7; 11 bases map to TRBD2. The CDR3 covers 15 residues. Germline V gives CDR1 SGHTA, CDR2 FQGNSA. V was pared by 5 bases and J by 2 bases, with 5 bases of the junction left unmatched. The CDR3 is CASSGTSGATYEQYF. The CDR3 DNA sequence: TGTGCCAGCAGCGGGACTAGCGGAGCTACCTACGAGCAGTACTTC.

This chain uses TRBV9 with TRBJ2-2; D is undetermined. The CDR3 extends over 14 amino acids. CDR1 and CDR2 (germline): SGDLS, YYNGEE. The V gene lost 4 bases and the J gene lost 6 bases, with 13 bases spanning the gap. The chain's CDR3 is CASSPRSSAGELFF. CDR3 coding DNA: TGTGCCAGCAGCCCCCGGTCTTCCGCCGGGGAGCTGTTTTTT.

The CDR3 DNA follows: TGTGCCAGCAGCCCGGGGGCTAGCGGGAGAGTCTACGAGCAGTACTTC. Its translation is CASSPGASGRVYEQYF. V and J are TRBV5-4 and TRBJ2-7; 10 bases are shared with TRBD2. Germline V gives CDR1 SGHNT, CDR2 YYREEE (reference sequence). CDR3 length: 16 amino acids. J was trimmed by 3 bases and V by 4 bases; bases with no gene match: 10.

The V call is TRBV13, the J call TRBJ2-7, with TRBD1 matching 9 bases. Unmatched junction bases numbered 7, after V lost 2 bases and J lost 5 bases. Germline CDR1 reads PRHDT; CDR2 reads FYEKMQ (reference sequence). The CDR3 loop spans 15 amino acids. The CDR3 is CASSLRGTGFHEQYF. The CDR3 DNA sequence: TGTGCCAGCAGCTTACGGGGGACAGGGTTCCACGAGCAGTACTTC.

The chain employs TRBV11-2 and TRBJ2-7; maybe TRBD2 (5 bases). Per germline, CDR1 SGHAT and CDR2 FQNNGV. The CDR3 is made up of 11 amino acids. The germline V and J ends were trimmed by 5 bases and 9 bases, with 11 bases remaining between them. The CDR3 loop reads CASSPRVVQYF. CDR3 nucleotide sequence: TGTGCCAGCAGCCCGAGGGTTGTGCAGTACTTC. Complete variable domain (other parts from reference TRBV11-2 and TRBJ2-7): EAGVAQSPRYKIIEKRQSVAFWCNPISGHATLYWYQQILGQGPKLLIQFQNNGVVDDSQLPKDRFSAERLKGVDSTLKIQPAKLEDSAVYLCASSPRVVQYFGPGTRLTVT.